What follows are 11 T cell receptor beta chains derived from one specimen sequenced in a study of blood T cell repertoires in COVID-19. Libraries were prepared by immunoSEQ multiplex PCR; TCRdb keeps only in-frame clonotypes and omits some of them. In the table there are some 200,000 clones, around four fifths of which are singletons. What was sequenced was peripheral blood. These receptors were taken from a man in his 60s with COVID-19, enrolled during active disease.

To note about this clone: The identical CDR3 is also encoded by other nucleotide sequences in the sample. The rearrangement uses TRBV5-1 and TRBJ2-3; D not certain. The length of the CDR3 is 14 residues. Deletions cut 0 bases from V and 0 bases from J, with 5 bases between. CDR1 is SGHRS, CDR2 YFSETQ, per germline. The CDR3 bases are TGCGCCAGCAGCTTGGACCGGAGCACAGATACGCAGTATTTT. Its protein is CASSLDRSTDTQYF.

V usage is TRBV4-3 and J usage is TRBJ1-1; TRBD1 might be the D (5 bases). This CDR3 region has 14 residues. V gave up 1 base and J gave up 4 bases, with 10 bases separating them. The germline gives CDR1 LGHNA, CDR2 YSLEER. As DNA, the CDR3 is TGCGCCAGCAGCCAAGGGGCAGGGATCACTGAAGCTTTCTTT. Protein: CASSQGAGITEAFF.

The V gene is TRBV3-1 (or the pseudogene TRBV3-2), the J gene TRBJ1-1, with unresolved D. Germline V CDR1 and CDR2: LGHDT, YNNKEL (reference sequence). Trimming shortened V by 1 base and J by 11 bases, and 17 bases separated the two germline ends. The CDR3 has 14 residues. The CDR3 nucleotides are TGTGCCAGCAGCCAAGGCCGGATGGAGAAACACGCTTTCTTT. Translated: CASSQGRMEKHAFF.

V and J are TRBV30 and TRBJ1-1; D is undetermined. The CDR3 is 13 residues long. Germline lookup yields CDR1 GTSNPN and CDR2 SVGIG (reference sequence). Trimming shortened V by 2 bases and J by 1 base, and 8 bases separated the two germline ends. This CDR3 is CAWSPGKNTEAFF. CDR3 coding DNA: TGTGCCTGGAGTCCCGGGAAGAACACTGAAGCTTTCTTT.

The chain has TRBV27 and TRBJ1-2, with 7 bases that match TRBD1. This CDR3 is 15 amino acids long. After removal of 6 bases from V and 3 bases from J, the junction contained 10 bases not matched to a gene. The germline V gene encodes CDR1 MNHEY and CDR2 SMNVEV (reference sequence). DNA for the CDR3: TGTGCCAGCAGCCCAAGACAGGGAAGCTACTATGGCTACACCTTC. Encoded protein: CASSPRQGSYYGYTF.

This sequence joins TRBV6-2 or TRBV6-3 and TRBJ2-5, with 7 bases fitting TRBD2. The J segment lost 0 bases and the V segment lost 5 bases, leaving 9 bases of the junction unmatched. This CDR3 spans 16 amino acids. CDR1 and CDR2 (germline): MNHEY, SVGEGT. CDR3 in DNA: TGTGCCAGCAGTCCACCGGGAGCGGGGCACCAAGAGACCCAGTACTTC. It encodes CASSPPGAGHQETQYF.

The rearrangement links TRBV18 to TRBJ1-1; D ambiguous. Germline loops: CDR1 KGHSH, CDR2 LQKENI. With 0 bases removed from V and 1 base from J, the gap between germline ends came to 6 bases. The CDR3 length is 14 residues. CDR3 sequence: CASSPPPGNTEAFF. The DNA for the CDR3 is TGTGCCAGCTCACCACCGCCAGGGAACACTGAAGCTTTCTTT.

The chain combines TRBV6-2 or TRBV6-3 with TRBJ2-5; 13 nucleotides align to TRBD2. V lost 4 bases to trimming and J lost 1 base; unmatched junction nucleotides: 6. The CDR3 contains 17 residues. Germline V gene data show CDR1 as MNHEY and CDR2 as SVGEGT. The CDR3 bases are TGTGCCAGCAGTTTTGGGGGACTAGCGGGAAGCCAAGAGACCCAGTACTTC. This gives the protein CASSFGGLAGSQETQYF.

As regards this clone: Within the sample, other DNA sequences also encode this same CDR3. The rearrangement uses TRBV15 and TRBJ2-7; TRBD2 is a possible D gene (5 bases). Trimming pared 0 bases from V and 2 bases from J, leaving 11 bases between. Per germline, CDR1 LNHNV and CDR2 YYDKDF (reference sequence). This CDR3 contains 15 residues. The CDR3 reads CATSRDPSGTYEQYF. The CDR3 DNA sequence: TGTGCCACCAGCAGAGATCCAAGCGGTACCTACGAGCAGTACTTC.

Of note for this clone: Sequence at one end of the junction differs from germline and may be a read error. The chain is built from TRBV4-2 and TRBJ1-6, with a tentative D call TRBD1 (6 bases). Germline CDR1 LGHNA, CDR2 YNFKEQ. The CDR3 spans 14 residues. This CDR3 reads CASSQGRGNSPLHF. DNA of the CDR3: TGTGCCAGCAGCCAAGGCAGGGGTAATTCGCCCCTCCACTTT.

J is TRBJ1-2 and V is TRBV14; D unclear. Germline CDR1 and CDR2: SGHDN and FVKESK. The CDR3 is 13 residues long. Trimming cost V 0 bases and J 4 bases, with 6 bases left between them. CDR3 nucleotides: TGTGCCAGCAGCCAAGATAATCCCTATGGCTACACCTTC. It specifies CASSQDNPYGYTF.